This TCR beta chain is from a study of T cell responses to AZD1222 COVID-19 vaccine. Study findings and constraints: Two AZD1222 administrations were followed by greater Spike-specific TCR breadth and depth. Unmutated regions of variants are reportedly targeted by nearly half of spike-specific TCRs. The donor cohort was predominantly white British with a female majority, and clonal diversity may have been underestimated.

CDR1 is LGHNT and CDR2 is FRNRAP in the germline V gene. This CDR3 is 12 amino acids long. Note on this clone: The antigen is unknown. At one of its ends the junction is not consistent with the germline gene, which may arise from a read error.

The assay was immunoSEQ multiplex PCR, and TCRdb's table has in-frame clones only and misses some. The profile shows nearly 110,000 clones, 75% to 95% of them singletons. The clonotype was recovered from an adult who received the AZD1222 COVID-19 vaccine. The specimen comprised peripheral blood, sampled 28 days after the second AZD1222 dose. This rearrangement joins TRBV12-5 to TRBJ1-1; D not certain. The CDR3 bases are TGTGCTAGTGGTTTGGAGCTCTCCCGGCCCCATTTT. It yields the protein CASGLELSRPHF.